Listed here are 25 T cell receptor beta chains from one sample, sequenced in a study of cytomegalovirus exposure and HLA in healthy donors. The primer mix had 60 Vbeta and 13 Jbeta primers. Produced via immunoSEQ multiplex PCR; TCRdb's table is partial and in-frame only. The sample carries about 100,000 clones, roughly 70% recorded once. The source material was PBMCs. These receptors were collected from a woman under 30 in good health and CMV-seropositive.

This clone was counted once. This CDR3 reads CASGLTNYGYTF. The CDR3 DNA reads as TGTGCCAGCGGGCTTACTAACTATGGCTACACCTTC. The chain joins TRBV28 to TRBJ1-2, with no clear D. V dropped 8 bases and J dropped 0 bases, with 7 bases sitting between them. Germline V gives CDR1 MDHEN, CDR2 SYDVKM. The CDR3 length is 12 residues.

This chain connects TRBV4-3 to TRBJ2-1; a possible D gene is TRBD2 (5 bases). V lost 4 bases, J lost 2 bases, and 12 bases lay in between. Germline-derived CDR1 and CDR2 are LGHNA and YSLEER. The CDR3 spans 15 residues. CDR3 amino acids: CASSRGLDTYNEQFF. CDR3 coding DNA: TGCGCCAGCAGCCGCGGACTGGATACCTACAATGAGCAGTTCTTC.

About this clone: Other DNA variants within this sample encode the same CDR3. Here the CDR3 DNA reads TGTGCCACCGGACAGGGCGCCTACGAGCAGTACTTC. It specifies CATGQGAYEQYF. The rearrangement joins TRBV2 to TRBJ2-7; TRBD1 matches at 8 bases. The CDR3 extends over 12 amino acids. The germline gives CDR1 SNHLY, CDR2 FYNNEI. J gave up 2 bases and V 10 bases, and 4 bases lay outside the gene matches.

This chain uses TRBV6-1 with TRBJ2-7; possibly TRBD2 for D (5 bases). Germline values: CDR1 MNHNS, CDR2 SASEGT. This CDR3 comprises 13 residues. V shed 2 bases and J shed 5 bases, with 10 bases lying between them. The CDR3 DNA follows: TGTGCCAGCAGTGAATGGCTAGCTCACGAGCAGTACTTC. Translated, it gives CASSEWLAHEQYF.

CDR3 coding DNA: TGTGCCAGCAGTTACGCGGGACAGGGGATGCACAATGAGCAGTTCTTC. Protein product: CASSYAGQGMHNEQFF. V usage is TRBV6-5 and J usage is TRBJ2-1; 10 bases agree with TRBD1. CDR3 length equals 16 residues. V shed 2 bases, J shed 5 bases, and the junction held 6 bases outside the gene matches. CDR1 and CDR2 (germline): MNHEY, SVGAGI.

The J gene is TRBJ2-1, the V gene TRBV12-5; TRBD2 agrees at 7 bases. V shed 1 base and J 11 bases; nucleotides not matched to a gene: 5. Germline CDR1 is LGHNT and CDR2 is FRNRAP. The CDR3 spans 13 residues. The CDR3 DNA reads as TGTGCTAGTGGTTTGGAAGAGCGGGATAAGCAGTTCTTC. This encodes CASGLEERDKQFF.

Here the CDR3 reads CASSLTGIPGANVLTF. CDR3 nucleotides: TGTGCCAGCAGTTTAACCGGGATCCCTGGGGCCAACGTCCTGACTTTC. This chain joins TRBV27 and TRBJ2-6; D may be TRBD2 (5 bases). V was pared by 2 bases and J by 2 bases, with 10 bases between. The germline V gene encodes CDR1 MNHEY and CDR2 SMNVEV (reference sequence). There are 16 residues in the CDR3.

This chain links TRBV5-4 with TRBJ2-7; 8 bases agree with TRBD1. Germline V CDR1 and CDR2: SGHNT, YYREEE (reference sequence). V was pared by 5 bases and J by 6 bases, with 13 bases of the junction left unmatched. The CDR3 loop spans 15 amino acids. This chain's CDR3 is CASRPPGTGLSEQYF. As DNA, the CDR3 is TGTGCCAGCAGACCTCCCGGGACAGGTCTTTCCGAGCAGTACTTC. Variable domain in full (rest from reference TRBV5-4 and TRBJ2-7): ETGVTQSPTHLIKTRGQQVTLRCSSQSGHNTVSWYQQALGQGPQFIFQYYREEENGRGNFPPRFSGLQFPNYSSELNVNALELDDSALYLCASRPPGTGLSEQYFGPGTRLTVT.

J is TRBJ2-7 and V is TRBV21-1; the D call of TRBD1 is as the table states it, not checked on the DNA. TRBV21-1 is a pseudogene segment. CDR3 length equals 16 residues. This CDR3 reads CASSKVVPGQGHEQYF. The DNA for the CDR3 is TGTGCCAGCAGCAAAGTCGTCCCGGGACAGGGCCACGAGCAGTACTTC.

This clone was seen only once. CDR3 sequence (DNA): TGTGCCAGCTCACCCCAAAACCAAGGAGGGGAAAAACTGTTTTTT. This encodes CASSPQNQGGEKLFF. The chain carries TRBV18 and TRBJ1-4; no clear D. The germline V gene has CDR1 KGHSH and CDR2 LQKENI. This CDR3 has 15 amino acids. V gave up 3 bases and J gave up 8 bases, with 16 bases separating them.

The rearrangement joins TRBV7-9 to TRBJ1-2; possibly TRBD1 for D (5 bases). The V and J ends lost 5 bases and 5 bases respectively, with 18 bases between them. Germline V gene sequence: CDR1 SEHNR, CDR2 FQNEAQ (reference sequence). CDR3 length: 15 amino acids. CDR3 nucleotides: TGTGCCAGCAGCCTGATGGGGGGTTATTTTTATGGCTACACCTTC. Protein sequence: CASSLMGGYFYGYTF.

With regard to this clone: The junction does not match germline at one end; this may be a read error. The chain couples TRBV7-7 to TRBJ2-1; 11 bases are a match to TRBD2. Germline V lookup: CDR1 SSHAT, CDR2 FNYEAQ (reference sequence). The CDR3 has 15 amino acids. In nucleotides, the CDR3 is TGTGCTAGCAGCGAGGGACTAGCGGCAAACAATGAGCAGTTCTTC. Amino acids: CASSEGLAANNEQFF.

V usage is TRBV28 and J usage is TRBJ1-2, with TRBD1 identical over 10 bases. Unmatched junction bases numbered 6, after V lost 1 base and J lost 4 bases. Per the germline V gene, CDR1 is MDHEN and CDR2 is SYDVKM. CDR3 size: 16 residues. The CDR3: CASSLSTGGAIYGYTF. The CDR3 nucleotides read TGTGCCAGCAGTTTATCGACAGGGGGCGCGATCTATGGCTACACCTTC.

This clone appeared once. This chain joins TRBV11-3 and TRBJ2-7, with TRBD1 matching 12 bases. CDR1 is SGHNT and CDR2 is YENEEA in the germline V gene. CDR3 length: 18 residues. The J segment lost 4 bases and the V segment lost 0 bases, leaving 10 bases of the junction unmatched. CDR3 protein: CASSLEGQGAICLYEQYF. CDR3 in DNA: TGTGCCAGCAGCTTAGAGGGACAGGGGGCCATCTGTTTGTACGAGCAGTACTTC.

The DNA for the CDR3 is TGCGCCAGCAGCTTGGGTGGGGCGAACACTGAAGCTTTCTTT. Protein: CASSLGGANTEAFF. The V and J genes are TRBV5-1 and TRBJ1-1, with a weak D call TRBD1 (5 bases). V dropped 0 bases and J dropped 1 base, with 7 bases sitting between them. CDR1 SGHRS and CDR2 YFSETQ come from the germline V gene. This CDR3 comprises 14 residues.

The V gene is TRBV29-1, the J gene TRBJ2-1, with 10 bases lining up with TRBD2. The V gene end was trimmed by 4 bases and the J gene end by 8 bases; junction bases not matched to a gene: 8. Germline V CDR1 and CDR2: SQVTM, ANQGSEA. The CDR3 loop spans 14 amino acids. The CDR3 is CSVGRTSGVHEQFF. Written as DNA, the CDR3 is TGCAGCGTTGGGAGAACTAGCGGGGTACATGAGCAGTTCTTC.

The V gene is TRBV30, the J gene TRBJ1-3, with a possible D match to TRBD1 (5 bases). V was trimmed by 5 bases and J by 3 bases, leaving 8 bases between them. The CDR3 extends over 12 amino acids. Germline CDR1 GTSNPN, CDR2 SVGIG (reference sequence). CDR3 sequence: CAWGTFGNTIYF. For the CDR3, the DNA is TGTGCCTGGGGGACTTTTGGAAACACCATATATTTT.

This chain uses TRBV27 with TRBJ1-2; 9 bases fit TRBD1. Per germline, CDR1 MNHEY and CDR2 SMNVEV (reference sequence). V was pared by 4 bases and J by 3 bases, with 9 bases of the junction left unmatched. The CDR3 spans 16 residues. In DNA form, the CDR3 reads TGTGCCAGCAGTTCGGGACAGGGAACGTTCGACTATGGCTACACCTTC. This codes for CASSSGQGTFDYGYTF.

DNA for the CDR3: TGTGCCTGGAGTGTACAAGCGGGAGATACGCAGTATTTT. Translated, it gives CAWSVQAGDTQYF. The chain joins TRBV30 to TRBJ2-3; a weak D match, TRBD2 (6 bases). CDR1 and CDR2 from the germline V gene are GTSNPN and SVGIG (reference sequence). Trimming pared 0 bases from V and 5 bases from J, leaving 9 bases between. The length of the CDR3 is 13 residues.

V is TRBV7-6 and J is TRBJ2-5; tentatively, D is TRBD1 (5 bases). The CDR3 has 15 amino acids. The germline gives CDR1 SGHVS, CDR2 FNYEAQ. Trimming took 2 bases from V and 0 from J, leaving 10 bases between them. CDR3 in amino acids: CASSLTGEYQETQYF. The CDR3 DNA sequence: TGTGCCAGCAGCTTAACAGGAGAGTACCAAGAGACCCAGTACTTC. The whole variable domain, remainder taken from reference TRBV7-6 and TRBJ2-5, is GAGVSQSPRYKVTKRGQDVALRCDPISGHVSLYWYRQALGQGPEFLTYFNYEAQQDKSGLPNDRFSAERPEGSISTLTIQRTEQRDSAMYRCASSLTGEYQETQYFGPGTRLLVL.

The rearrangement uses TRBV28 and TRBJ2-7; 12 bases align to TRBD2. V lost 5 bases and J lost 2; bases outside the gene matches: 4. CDR1 and CDR2 (germline): MDHEN, SYDVKM. CDR3 length equals 15 residues. CDR3 nucleotide sequence: TGTGCCAGCAGTATACTAGCGGGAGGAACCTACGAGCAGTACTTC. Its protein is CASSILAGGTYEQYF. Supplemented by reference TRBV28 and TRBJ2-7, the full variable domain reads DVKVTQSSRYLVKRTGEKVFLECVQDMDHENMFWYRQDPGLGLRLIYFSYDVKMKEKGDIPEGYSVSREKKERFSLILESASTNQTSMYLCASSILAGGTYEQYFGPGTRLTVT.

The chain carries TRBV5-6 and TRBJ2-1, with 7 bases lining up with TRBD2. The junction had 10 bases not matched to a gene; V was cut back by 8 bases and J by 2 bases. Germline CDR1 and CDR2: SGHDT and YYEEEE. This CDR3 is built from 15 residues. CDR3 residues: CASAGAGGAYNEQFF. Written as DNA, the CDR3 is TGTGCCAGTGCCGGGGCTGGGGGGGCCTACAATGAGCAGTTCTTC.

J is TRBJ2-4 and V is TRBV11-2; 8 bases are shared with TRBD1. Germline CDR1 and CDR2: SGHAT and FQNNGV. Trimming removed 5 bases from V and 0 bases from J; junction bases left unmatched: 12. The CDR3 covers 18 residues. The CDR3 nucleotides read TGTGCCAGCAGCCCTCCTCCCGGGACAGGTTCAGCCAAAAACATTCAGTACTTC. Translated: CASSPPPGTGSAKNIQYF.

V usage is TRBV13 and J usage is TRBJ2-3; 7 bases are a match to TRBD2. Germline loops: CDR1 PRHDT, CDR2 FYEKMQ (reference sequence). V trimming: 5 bases; J trimming: 0 bases; junction bases outside the gene matches: 8. This CDR3 has 16 amino acids. CDR3 amino acids: CASSPTSDSSTDTQYF. CDR3 DNA: TGTGCCAGCAGCCCTACTAGCGATTCTAGCACAGATACGCAGTATTTT.

The chain carries TRBV23-1 and TRBJ2-1; 10 bases are shared with TRBD2. TRBV23-1 is recorded as an ORF, its role being uncertain. Trimming cost V 6 bases and J 6 bases; bases outside gene matches: 8. CDR3 length: 15 residues. Written as DNA, the CDR3 is TGCGCCAGCAGCCCAAGCGGGAGGGCCCGCAATGAGCAGTTCTTC. It yields the protein CASSPSGRARNEQFF.